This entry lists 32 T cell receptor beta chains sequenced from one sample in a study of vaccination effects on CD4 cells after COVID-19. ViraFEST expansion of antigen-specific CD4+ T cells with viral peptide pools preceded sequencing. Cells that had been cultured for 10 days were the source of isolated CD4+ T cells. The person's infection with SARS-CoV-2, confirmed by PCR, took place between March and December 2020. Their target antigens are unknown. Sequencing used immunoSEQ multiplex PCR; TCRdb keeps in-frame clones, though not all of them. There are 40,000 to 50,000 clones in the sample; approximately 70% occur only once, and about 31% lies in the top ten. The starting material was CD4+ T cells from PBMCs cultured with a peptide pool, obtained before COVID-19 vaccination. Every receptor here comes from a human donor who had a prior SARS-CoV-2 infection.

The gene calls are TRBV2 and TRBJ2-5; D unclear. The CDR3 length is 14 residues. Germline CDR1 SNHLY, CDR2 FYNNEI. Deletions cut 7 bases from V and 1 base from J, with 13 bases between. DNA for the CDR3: TGTGCCAGCATAGAGGACGGAATCCAAGAGACCCAGTACTTC. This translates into CASIEDGIQETQYF.

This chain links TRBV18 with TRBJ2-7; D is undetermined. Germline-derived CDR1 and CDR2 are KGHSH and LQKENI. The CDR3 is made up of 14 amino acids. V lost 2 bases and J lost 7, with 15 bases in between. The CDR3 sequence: CASSPNTGIGEQYF. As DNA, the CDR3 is TGTGCCAGCTCACCAAATACTGGGATAGGGGAGCAGTACTTC.

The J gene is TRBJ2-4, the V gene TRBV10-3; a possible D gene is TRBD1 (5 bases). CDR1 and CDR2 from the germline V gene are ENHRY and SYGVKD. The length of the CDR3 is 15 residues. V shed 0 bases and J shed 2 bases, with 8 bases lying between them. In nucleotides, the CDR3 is TGTGCCATCAGTGAGTCGTGGGGCACCAAAAACATTCAGTACTTC. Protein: CAISESWGTKNIQYF.

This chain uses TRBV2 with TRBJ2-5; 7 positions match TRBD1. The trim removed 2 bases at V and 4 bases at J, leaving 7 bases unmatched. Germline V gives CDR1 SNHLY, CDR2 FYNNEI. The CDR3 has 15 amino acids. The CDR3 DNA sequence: TGTGCCAGCAGTGAAAACAGGGGCCTGTCAGAGACCCAGTACTTC. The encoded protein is CASSENRGLSETQYF.

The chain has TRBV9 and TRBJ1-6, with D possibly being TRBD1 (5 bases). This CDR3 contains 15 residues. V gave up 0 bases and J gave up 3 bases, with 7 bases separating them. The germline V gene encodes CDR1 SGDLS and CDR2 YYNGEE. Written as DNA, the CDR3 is TGTGCCAGCAGCGTAGGGGGCTTCTATAATTCACCCCTCCACTTT. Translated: CASSVGGFYNSPLHF. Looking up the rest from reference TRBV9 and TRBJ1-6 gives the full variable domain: DSGVTQTPKHLITATGQRVTLRCSPRSGDLSVYWYQQSLDQGLQFLIQYYNGEERAKGNILERFSAQQFPDLHSELNLSSLELGDSALYFCASSVGGFYNSPLHFGNGTRLTVT.

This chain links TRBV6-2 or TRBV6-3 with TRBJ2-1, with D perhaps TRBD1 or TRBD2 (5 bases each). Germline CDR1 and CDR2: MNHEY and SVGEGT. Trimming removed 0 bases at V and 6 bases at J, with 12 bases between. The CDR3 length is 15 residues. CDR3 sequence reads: CASSYSQGGGNEQFF. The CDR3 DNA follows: TGTGCCAGCAGTTACTCTCAGGGTGGGGGCAATGAGCAGTTCTTC.

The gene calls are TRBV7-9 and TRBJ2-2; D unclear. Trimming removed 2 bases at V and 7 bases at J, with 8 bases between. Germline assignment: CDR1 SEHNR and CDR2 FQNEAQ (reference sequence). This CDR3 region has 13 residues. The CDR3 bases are TGTGCCAGCAGCTTACTCGCGGACGGGGAGCTGTTTTTT. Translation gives CASSLLADGELFF.

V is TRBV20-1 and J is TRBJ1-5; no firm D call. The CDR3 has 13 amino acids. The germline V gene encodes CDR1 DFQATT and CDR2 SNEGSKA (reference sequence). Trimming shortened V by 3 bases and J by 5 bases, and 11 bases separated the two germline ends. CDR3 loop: CSASLGPYQPQHF. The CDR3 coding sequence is TGCAGTGCTAGTCTCGGACCCTATCAGCCCCAGCATTTT.

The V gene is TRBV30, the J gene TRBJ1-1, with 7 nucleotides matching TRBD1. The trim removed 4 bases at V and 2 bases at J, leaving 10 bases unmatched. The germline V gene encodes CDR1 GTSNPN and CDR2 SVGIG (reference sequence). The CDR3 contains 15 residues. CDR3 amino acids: CAWKARGRENTEAFF. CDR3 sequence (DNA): TGTGCCTGGAAGGCCAGGGGGAGGGAAAACACTGAAGCTTTCTTT.

This CDR3 reads CTSSQDEGGRNQPQHF. The CDR3 DNA follows: TGCACCAGCAGCCAAGATGAGGGGGGGCGAAATCAGCCCCAGCATTTT. The chain couples TRBV1 to TRBJ1-5. TRBV1 is a pseudogene segment. This CDR3 has 16 residues.

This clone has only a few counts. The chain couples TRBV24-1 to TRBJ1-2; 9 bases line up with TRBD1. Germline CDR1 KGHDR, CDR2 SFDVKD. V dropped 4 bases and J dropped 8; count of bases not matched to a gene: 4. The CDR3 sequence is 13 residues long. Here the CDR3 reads CATSEFTGGGYTF. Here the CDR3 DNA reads TGTGCCACCAGTGAGTTTACAGGGGGCGGCTACACCTTC.

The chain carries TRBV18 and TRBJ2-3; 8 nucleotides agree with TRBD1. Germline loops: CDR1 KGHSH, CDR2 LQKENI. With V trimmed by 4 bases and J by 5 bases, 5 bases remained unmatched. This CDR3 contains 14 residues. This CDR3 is CASSQSGQGDTQYF. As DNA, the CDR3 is TGTGCCAGCTCACAGAGCGGACAGGGAGATACGCAGTATTTT.

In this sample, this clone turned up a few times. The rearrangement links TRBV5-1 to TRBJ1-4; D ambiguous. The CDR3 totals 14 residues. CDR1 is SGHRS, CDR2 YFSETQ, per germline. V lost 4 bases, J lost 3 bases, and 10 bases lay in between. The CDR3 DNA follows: TGCGCCAGCAGCCTTAGCGCCGCTAATGAAAAACTGTTTTTT. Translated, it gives CASSLSAANEKLFF.

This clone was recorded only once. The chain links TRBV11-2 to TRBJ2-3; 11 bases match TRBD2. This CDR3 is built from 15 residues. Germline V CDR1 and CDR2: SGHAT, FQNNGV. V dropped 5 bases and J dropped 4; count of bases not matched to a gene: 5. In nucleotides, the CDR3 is TGTGCCAGCAGCCCATGGACTAGCGGGTCAGATACGCAGTATTTT. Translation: CASSPWTSGSDTQYF.

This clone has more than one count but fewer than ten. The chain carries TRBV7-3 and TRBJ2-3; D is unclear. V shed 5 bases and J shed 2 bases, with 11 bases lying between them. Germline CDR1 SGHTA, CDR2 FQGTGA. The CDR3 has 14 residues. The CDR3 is CASSPGQTTDTQYF. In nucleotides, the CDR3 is TGTGCCAGCAGCCCTGGCCAAACCACAGATACGCAGTATTTT.

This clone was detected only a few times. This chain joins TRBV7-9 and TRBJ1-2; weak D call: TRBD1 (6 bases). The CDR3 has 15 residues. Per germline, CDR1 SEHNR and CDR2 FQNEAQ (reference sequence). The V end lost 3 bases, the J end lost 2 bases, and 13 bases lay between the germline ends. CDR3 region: CASSLLGGRNYGYTF. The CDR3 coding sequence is TGTGCCAGCAGCTTGCTTGGGGGGCGCAACTATGGCTACACCTTC.

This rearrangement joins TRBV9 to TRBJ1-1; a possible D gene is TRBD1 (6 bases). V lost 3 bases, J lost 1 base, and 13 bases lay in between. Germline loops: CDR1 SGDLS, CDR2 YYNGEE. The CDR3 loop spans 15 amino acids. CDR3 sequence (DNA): TGTGCCAGCAGCGGGAGGTGGGGGCAGAACACTGAAGCTTTCTTT. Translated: CASSGRWGQNTEAFF.

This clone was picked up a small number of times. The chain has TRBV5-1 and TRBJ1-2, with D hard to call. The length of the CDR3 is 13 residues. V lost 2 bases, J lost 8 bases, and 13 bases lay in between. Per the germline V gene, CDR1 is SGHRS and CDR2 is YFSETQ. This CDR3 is CASSLGGIGGYTF. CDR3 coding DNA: TGCGCCAGCAGCTTAGGCGGAATTGGGGGCTACACCTTC.

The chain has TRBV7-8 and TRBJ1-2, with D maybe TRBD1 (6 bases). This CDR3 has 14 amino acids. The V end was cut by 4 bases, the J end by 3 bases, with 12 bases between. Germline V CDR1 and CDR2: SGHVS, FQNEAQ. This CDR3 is CASSSDRTYYGYTF. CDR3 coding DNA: TGTGCCAGCAGCTCCGACAGGACCTACTATGGCTACACCTTC.

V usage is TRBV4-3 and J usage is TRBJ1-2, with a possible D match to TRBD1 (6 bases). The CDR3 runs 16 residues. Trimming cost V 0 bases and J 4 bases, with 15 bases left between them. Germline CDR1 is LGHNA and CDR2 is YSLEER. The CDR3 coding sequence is TGCGCCAGCAGCCAAGATAGGGCAGGGGCTGGCTATGGCTACACCTTC. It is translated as CASSQDRAGAGYGYTF.

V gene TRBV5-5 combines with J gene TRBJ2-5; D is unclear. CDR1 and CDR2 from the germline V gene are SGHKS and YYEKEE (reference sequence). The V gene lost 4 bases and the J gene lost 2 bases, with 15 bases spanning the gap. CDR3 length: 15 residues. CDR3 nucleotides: TGTGCCAGCAGCCTTATCCCAGGAATTCAAGAGACCCAGTACTTC. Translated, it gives CASSLIPGIQETQYF.

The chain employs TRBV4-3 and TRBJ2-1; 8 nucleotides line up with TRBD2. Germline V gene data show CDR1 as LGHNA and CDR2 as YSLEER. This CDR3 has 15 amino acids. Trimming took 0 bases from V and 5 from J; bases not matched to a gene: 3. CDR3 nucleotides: TGCGCCAGCAGCCAAGACTGGCGGGGGGACAATGAGCAGTTCTTC. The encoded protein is CASSQDWRGDNEQFF.

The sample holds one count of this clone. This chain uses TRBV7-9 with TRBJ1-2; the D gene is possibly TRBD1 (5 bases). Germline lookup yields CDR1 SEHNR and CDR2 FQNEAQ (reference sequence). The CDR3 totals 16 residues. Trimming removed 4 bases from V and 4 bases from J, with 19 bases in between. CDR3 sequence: CASSSRGPLLGYGYTF. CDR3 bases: TGTGCCAGCAGCTCCCGGGGACCGCTTCTGGGCTATGGCTACACCTTC.

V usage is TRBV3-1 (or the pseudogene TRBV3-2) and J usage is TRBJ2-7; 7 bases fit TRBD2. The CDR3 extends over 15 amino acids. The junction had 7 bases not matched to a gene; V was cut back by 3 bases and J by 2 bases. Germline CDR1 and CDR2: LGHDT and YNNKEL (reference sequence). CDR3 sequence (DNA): TGTGCCAGCAGCCACGAGCGGGGACTACCCTACGAGCAGTACTTC. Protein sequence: CASSHERGLPYEQYF.

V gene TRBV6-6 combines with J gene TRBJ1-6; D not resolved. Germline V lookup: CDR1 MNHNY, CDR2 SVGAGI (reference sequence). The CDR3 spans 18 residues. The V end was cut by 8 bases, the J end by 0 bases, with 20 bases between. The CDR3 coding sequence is TGTGCCAGCGGTCCCCCCCGTTTGAGTAGCTCCTATAATTCACCCCTCCACTTT. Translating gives CASGPPRLSSSYNSPLHF.

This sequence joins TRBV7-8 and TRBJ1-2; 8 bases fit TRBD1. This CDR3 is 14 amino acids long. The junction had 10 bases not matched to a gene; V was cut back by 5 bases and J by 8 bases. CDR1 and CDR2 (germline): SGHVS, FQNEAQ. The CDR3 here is CASSPDRGPPGYTF. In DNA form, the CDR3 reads TGTGCCAGCAGCCCAGACAGGGGACCCCCCGGCTACACCTTC.

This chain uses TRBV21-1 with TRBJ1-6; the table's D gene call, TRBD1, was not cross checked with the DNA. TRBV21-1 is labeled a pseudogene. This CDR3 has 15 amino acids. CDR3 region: CASSPGTGGNSPLHF. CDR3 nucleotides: TGTGCCAGCAGCCCCGGGACAGGAGGAAATTCACCCCTCCACTTT.

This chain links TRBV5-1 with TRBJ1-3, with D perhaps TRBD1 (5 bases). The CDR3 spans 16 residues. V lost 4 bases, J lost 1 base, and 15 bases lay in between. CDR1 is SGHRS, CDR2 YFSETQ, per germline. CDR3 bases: TGCGCCAGCAGCACCGCTGGACACCTTTCTGGAAACACCATATATTTT. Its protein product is CASSTAGHLSGNTIYF.

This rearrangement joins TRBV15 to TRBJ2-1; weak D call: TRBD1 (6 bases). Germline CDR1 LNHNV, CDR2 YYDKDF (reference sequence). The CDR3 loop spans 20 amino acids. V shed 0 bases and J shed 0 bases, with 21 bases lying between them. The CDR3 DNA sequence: TGTGCCACCAGCAGAGATGGTTGGGGCAAGGGGGTATCCTCCTACAATGAGCAGTTCTTC. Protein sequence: CATSRDGWGKGVSSYNEQFF. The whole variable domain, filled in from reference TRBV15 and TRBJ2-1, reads DAMVIQNPRYQVTQFGKPVTLSCSQTLNHNVMYWYQQKSSQAPKLLFHYYDKDFNNEADTPDNFQSRRPNTSFCFLDIRSPGLGDTAMYLCATSRDGWGKGVSSYNEQFFGPGTRLTVL.

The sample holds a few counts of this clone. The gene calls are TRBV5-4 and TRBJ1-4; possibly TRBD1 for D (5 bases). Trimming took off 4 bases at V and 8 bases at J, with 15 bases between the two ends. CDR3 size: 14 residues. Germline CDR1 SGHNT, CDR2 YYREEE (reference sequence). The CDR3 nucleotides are TGTGCCAGCAGCAAAGGGCAGGGTGGAGAAAAACTGTTTTTT. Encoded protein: CASSKGQGGEKLFF. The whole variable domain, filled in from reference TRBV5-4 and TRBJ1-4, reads ETGVTQSPTHLIKTRGQQVTLRCSSQSGHNTVSWYQQALGQGPQFIFQYYREEENGRGNFPPRFSGLQFPNYSSELNVNALELDDSALYLCASSKGQGGEKLFFGSGTQLSVL.

As DNA, the CDR3 is TGCGCCAGCAGCTTGCGTTCAGGGAAGCGCACCGGGGAGCTGTTTTTT. Its translation is CASSLRSGKRTGELFF. The chain has TRBV5-1 and TRBJ2-2; D is perhaps TRBD1 (5 bases). The CDR3 runs 16 residues. The V end was cut by 1 base, the J end by 4 bases, with 14 bases between. The germline gives CDR1 SGHRS, CDR2 YFSETQ.

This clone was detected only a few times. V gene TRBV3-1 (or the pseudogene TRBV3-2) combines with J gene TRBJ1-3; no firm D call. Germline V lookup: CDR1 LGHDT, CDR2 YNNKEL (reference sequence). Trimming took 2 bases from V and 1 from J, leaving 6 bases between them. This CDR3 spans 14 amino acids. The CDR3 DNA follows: TGTGCCAGCAGCCAAACAAGTTCTGGAAACACCATATATTTT. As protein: CASSQTSSGNTIYF.